This T cell receptor (beta chain) was observed in a study of shared clonotypes between healthy human individuals. Looking at the study overall: CD4 naive cells filled three plates per donor, CD4 memory three, CD8 naive two and CD8 memory one.

The V end lost 3 bases, the J end lost 1 base, and 6 bases lay between the germline ends. The CDR3 totals 13 residues. Germline values: CDR1 SEHNR, CDR2 FQNEAQ (reference sequence). This table comes from immunoSEQ multiplex PCR, and its TCRdb copy is limited to in-frame clones, with some not included. This table has 850,000 to 1,200,000 clones, about three quarters appearing once. The sequencing sample was made of memory CD4+ T cells sorted from blood. Specified subset: CD45RA-negative fraction. This chain connects TRBV7-9 to TRBJ1-1; D gene ambiguous. This sequence originates from a man between 18 and 29 years old in good health. In nucleotides, the CDR3 is TGTGCCAGCAGCTTTGTAGAGAACACTGAAGCTTTCTTT. Its translation is CASSFVENTEAFF.